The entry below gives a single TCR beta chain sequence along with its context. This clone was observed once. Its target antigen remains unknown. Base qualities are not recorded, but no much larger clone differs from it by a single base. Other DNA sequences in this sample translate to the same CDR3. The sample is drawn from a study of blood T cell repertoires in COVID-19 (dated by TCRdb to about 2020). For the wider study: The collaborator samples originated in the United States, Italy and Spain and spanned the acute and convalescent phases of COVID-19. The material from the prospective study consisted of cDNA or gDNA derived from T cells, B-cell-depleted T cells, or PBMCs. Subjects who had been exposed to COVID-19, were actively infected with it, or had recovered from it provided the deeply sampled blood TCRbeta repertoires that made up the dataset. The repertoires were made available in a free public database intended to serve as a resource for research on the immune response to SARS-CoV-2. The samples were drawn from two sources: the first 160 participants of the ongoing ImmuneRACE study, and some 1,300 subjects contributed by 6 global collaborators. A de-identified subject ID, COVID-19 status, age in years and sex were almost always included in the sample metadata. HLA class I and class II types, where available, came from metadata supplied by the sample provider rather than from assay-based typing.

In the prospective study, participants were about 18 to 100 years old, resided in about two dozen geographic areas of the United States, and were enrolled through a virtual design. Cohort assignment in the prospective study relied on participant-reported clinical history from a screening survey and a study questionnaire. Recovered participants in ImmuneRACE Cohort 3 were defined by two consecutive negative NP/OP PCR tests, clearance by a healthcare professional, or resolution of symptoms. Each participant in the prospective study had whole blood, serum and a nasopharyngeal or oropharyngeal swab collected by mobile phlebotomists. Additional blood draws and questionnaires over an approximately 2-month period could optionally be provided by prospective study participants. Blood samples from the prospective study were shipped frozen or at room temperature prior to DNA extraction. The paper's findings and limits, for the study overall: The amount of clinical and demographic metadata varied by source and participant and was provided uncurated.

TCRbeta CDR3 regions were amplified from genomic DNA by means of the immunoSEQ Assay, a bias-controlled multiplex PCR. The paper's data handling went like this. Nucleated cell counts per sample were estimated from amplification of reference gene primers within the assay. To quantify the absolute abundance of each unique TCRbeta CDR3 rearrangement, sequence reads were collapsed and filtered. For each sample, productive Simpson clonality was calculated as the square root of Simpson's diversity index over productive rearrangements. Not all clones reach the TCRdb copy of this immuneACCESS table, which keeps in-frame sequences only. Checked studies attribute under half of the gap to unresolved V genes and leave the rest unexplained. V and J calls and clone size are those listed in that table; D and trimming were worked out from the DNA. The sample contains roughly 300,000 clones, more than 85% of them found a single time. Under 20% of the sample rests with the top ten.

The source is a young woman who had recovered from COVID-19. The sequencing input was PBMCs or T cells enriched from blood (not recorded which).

CDR3 reads: CASSLGGDSGNTIYF. The DNA sequence reads TGTGCCAGCAGCTTAGGCGGAGACTCTGGAAACACCATATATTTT. Recombination linked TRBV11-3 to TRBJ1-3, with the identity of the D gene unclear. V and J are truncated by 1 base and 0 bases respectively, leaving an intervening sequence of 7 bases. The germline V gene encodes CDR1 SGHNT and CDR2 YENEEA. The CDR3 goes from the cysteine to the phenylalanine over 15 residues. Solely the CDR3 DNA is kept, with 45 bases framed from the first base.